A single sample is the source of the 21 T cell receptor beta chains below, sequenced in a study of T cells in Graves' hyperthyroidism and ophthalmopathy. TCR beta CDR3 sequences were amplified from RNA transcripts. The TCR CDR3 was amplified in a first-round RT-PCR using the HTBI primer set. TCRdb used MiXCR to reprocess the multiplex PCR reads, holding one entry per CDR3 protein. Counted here are about 260,000 distinct CDR3 sequences, approximately 23% occurring once; the ten biggest clones make up roughly 60%. The sample was blood. The receptors come from a man aged 25-40 years with Graves' ophthalmopathy.

This chain links TRBV28 with TRBJ2-3; 7 nucleotides agree with TRBD2. The CDR3 covers 16 residues. V shed 4 bases, J shed 0 bases, and the junction held 7 bases outside the gene matches. Germline CDR1 and CDR2: MDHEN and SYDVKM. CDR3 region: CASSYALAESTDTQYF. The CDR3 coding sequence is TGTGCCAGCAGTTACGCCCTAGCGGAGAGCACAGATACGCAGTATTTT. The whole variable domain, filled in from reference TRBV28 and TRBJ2-3, reads DVKVTQSSRYLVKRTGEKVFLECVQDMDHENMFWYRQDPGLGLRLIYFSYDVKMKEKGDIPEGYSVSREKKERFSLILESASTNQTSMYLCASSYALAESTDTQYFGPGTRLTVL.

This sequence joins TRBV14 and TRBJ2-1; D may be TRBD2 (7 bases). The germline V gene has CDR1 SGHDN and CDR2 FVKESK. The CDR3 sequence is 18 residues long. The V end lost 0 bases, the J end lost 7 bases, and 22 bases lay between the germline ends. This chain's CDR3 is CASSQDRDYQQGPNEQFF. CDR3 in DNA: TGTGCCAGCAGCCAAGATCGGGACTACCAACAGGGACCGAATGAGCAGTTCTTC.

This chain uses TRBV10-3 with TRBJ2-7; D is possibly TRBD1 or TRBD2 (5 bases each). The V end lost 5 bases, the J end lost 0 bases, and 14 bases lay between the germline ends. CDR1 ENHRY and CDR2 SYGVKD come from the germline V gene. This CDR3 has 15 amino acids. The CDR3 is CAISPGTGSSYEQYF. The CDR3 DNA reads as TGTGCCATCAGTCCTGGGACGGGTAGCTCCTACGAGCAGTACTTC.

This CDR3 reads CAWSPGVQETQYF. The CDR3, as DNA: TGTGCCTGGAGCCCCGGCGTGCAAGAGACCCAGTACTTC. This chain uses TRBV30 with TRBJ2-5, with no clear D. CDR3 size: 13 residues. Germline CDR1 and CDR2: GTSNPN and SVGIG (reference sequence). With 3 bases removed from V and 2 bases from J, the gap between germline ends came to 10 bases. Complete variable domain (other parts from reference TRBV30 and TRBJ2-5): SQTIHQWPATLVQPVGSPLSLECTVEGTSNPNLYWYRQAAGRGLQLLFYSVGIGQISSEVPQNLSASRPQDRQFILSSKKLLLSDSGFYLCAWSPGVQETQYFGPGTRLLVL.

This chain connects TRBV12-5 to TRBJ1-4; 7 bases are a match to TRBD1. The CDR3 totals 13 residues. Trimming removed 6 bases from V and 8 bases from J; junction bases left unmatched: 6. CDR1 is LGHNT, CDR2 FRNRAP, per germline. CDR3 coding DNA: TGTGCTAGTGGAGACAGGGTTGGGGAAAAACTGTTTTTT. Protein: CASGDRVGEKLFF.

The gene calls are TRBV20-1 and TRBJ1-3; 7 bases align to TRBD1. This CDR3 spans 14 amino acids. Germline assignment: CDR1 DFQATT and CDR2 SNEGSKA (reference sequence). With 3 bases clipped from V and 9 bases from J, the junction kept 11 bases outside the gene matches. CDR3 region: CSARERTGRATIYF. DNA of the CDR3: TGCAGTGCTAGGGAAAGGACAGGCCGTGCCACCATATATTTT.

This clonotype was seen at least ten times. This chain joins TRBV11-1 and TRBJ2-2; D not resolved. The germline V and J ends were trimmed by 3 bases and 3 bases, with 5 bases remaining between them. CDR3 length: 13 amino acids. The germline V gene encodes CDR1 SGHAT and CDR2 FQDESV (reference sequence). CDR3 region: CASSLYYTGELFF. CDR3 in DNA: TGTGCCAGCAGCTTGTATTACACCGGGGAGCTGTTTTTT.

This clonotype was recorded a few times. The chain combines TRBV7-9 with TRBJ1-2, with D uncertain. CDR3 length: 15 residues. V lost 1 base and J 7 bases, leaving 16 bases between the germline ends. The germline gives CDR1 SEHNR, CDR2 FQNEAQ (reference sequence). The CDR3 here is CASSLVIRQPTGYTF. The DNA for the CDR3 is TGTGCCAGCAGCTTAGTTATACGGCAACCAACTGGCTACACCTTC.

This clonotype was detected a few times. This chain uses TRBV7-9 with TRBJ1-1; no clear D. From germline, CDR1 is SEHNR and CDR2 FQNEAQ (reference sequence). The CDR3 has 14 residues. V lost 1 base and J lost 3, with 9 bases in between. The CDR3 DNA reads as TGTGCCAGCAGCTTAGGAGGTACAGACACTGAAGCTTTCTTT. Translation: CASSLGGTDTEAFF.

The chain recombines TRBV28 with TRBJ1-5; 8 bases line up with TRBD1. With V trimmed by 1 base and J by 3 bases, 5 bases remained unmatched. The germline CDR1 and CDR2 sequences are MDHEN and SYDVKM. The CDR3 contains 16 residues. The CDR3 DNA is TGTGCCAGCAGTTTATCATGGACAGGGAACAATCAGCCCCAGCATTTT. This sequence encodes CASSLSWTGNNQPQHF.

The rearrangement joins TRBV19 to TRBJ1-5; possibly TRBD1 for D (6 bases). The germline V gene has CDR1 LNHDA and CDR2 SQIVND (reference sequence). CDR3 size: 16 residues. Trimming stripped 4 bases from V and 2 bases from J, with 15 bases between. The CDR3 reads CASSTGTPGGNQPQHF. For the CDR3, the DNA is TGTGCCAGTAGTACCGGGACACCCGGGGGCAATCAGCCCCAGCATTTT.

This clonotype occurred a few times. The genes are TRBV20-1 and TRBJ2-1, with 8 bases matching TRBD2. This CDR3 is 14 amino acids long. Germline CDR1 is DFQATT and CDR2 is SNEGSKA (reference sequence). Unmatched junction bases numbered 5, after V lost 6 bases and J lost 1 base. The CDR3 reads CSATRGGSYNEQFF. In DNA form, the CDR3 reads TGCAGTGCCACCCGGGGGGGGTCCTACAATGAGCAGTTCTTC.

This chain links TRBV7-2 with TRBJ1-3, with 8 bases matching TRBD1. This CDR3 contains 17 residues. V gave up 4 bases and J gave up 2 bases; unmatched junction bases: 10. Germline lookup yields CDR1 SGHTA and CDR2 FQGNSA. CDR3 amino acids: CASSSYQLTGAGNTIYF. The CDR3, as DNA: TGTGCCAGCAGCTCCTACCAGCTGACAGGGGCTGGAAACACCATATATTTT. Full variable domain (missing parts from reference TRBV7-2 and TRBJ1-3): GAGVSQSPSNKVTEKGKDVELRCDPISGHTALYWYRQSLGQGLEFLIYFQGNSAPDKSGLPSDRFSAERTGGSVSTLTIQRTQQEDSAVYLCASSSYQLTGAGNTIYFGEGSWLTVV.

The chain combines TRBV12-3 or TRBV12-4 with TRBJ2-5; 7 bases match TRBD2. V shed 2 bases and J 5 bases; nucleotides not matched to a gene: 5. There are 14 residues in the CDR3. The chain's CDR3 is CASSLTTSRETQYF. CDR3 sequence (DNA): TGTGCCAGCAGTTTAACGACTAGCCGGGAGACCCAGTACTTC.

V gene TRBV11-3 combines with J gene TRBJ1-5; D is unresolved. This CDR3 is built from 15 residues. Trimming shortened V by 5 bases and J by 1 base, and 12 bases separated the two germline ends. CDR1 SGHNT and CDR2 YENEEA come from the germline V gene. Here the CDR3 reads CASSPQAGSNQPQHF. The DNA for the CDR3 is TGTGCCAGCAGCCCTCAGGCGGGCAGCAATCAGCCCCAGCATTTT.

This clonotype was counted only a few times. Its ends do not fully match the called genes, so a read error is possible. The chain employs TRBV5-6 and TRBJ2-3; TRBD2 matches at 11 bases. The CDR3 totals 16 residues. Germline lookup yields CDR1 SGHDT and CDR2 YYEEEE. In DNA form, the CDR3 reads TGTGCCAGCAGCTTGGTCCTAGCGGGAGGCACAGATATGCAGTATTTT. Amino acids: CASSLVLAGGTDMQYF.

There are many counts of this clonotype. The V call is TRBV20-1, the J call TRBJ2-7; the match to TRBD2 covers 7 bases. V shed 0 bases, J shed 4 bases, and the junction held 12 bases outside the gene matches. This CDR3 spans 16 amino acids. CDR1 is DFQATT and CDR2 is SNEGSKA in the germline V gene (reference sequence). The CDR3 loop reads CSARDLGGGSEYEQYF. The CDR3 DNA reads as TGCAGTGCTAGAGATTTGGGAGGCGGGAGTGAATACGAGCAGTACTTC.

At least ten counts were recorded for this clonotype. This chain connects TRBV20-1 to TRBJ2-7; 7 nucleotides agree with TRBD2. V lost 4 bases, J lost 5 bases, and 11 bases stayed unmatched. The CDR3 length is 14 residues. Germline values: CDR1 DFQATT, CDR2 SNEGSKA (reference sequence). CDR3 in amino acids: CSANRAGDYHEQYF. For the CDR3, the DNA is TGCAGTGCTAACCGGGCGGGAGATTACCACGAGCAGTACTTC.

DNA of the CDR3: TGTGCCAGCAGCTTAAACGGGCTTCTACAAGAGACCCAGTACTTC. This translates into CASSLNGLLQETQYF. This sequence joins TRBV7-3 and TRBJ2-5, with D uncertain. The germline V and J ends were trimmed by 1 base and 2 bases, with 11 bases remaining between them. Germline CDR1 SGHTA, CDR2 FQGTGA. This CDR3 comprises 15 residues.

There are many counts of this clonotype. The genes are TRBV3-1 and TRBJ2-7; 10 nucleotides agree with TRBD2. In germline, CDR1 is LGHDT, CDR2 YNNKEL (reference sequence). The CDR3 has 17 residues. The trim removed 3 bases at V and 1 base at J, leaving 9 bases unmatched. CDR3 DNA: TGTGCCAGCAGCCATCCCCGGGGACTAGCGTTATCCTACGAGCAGTACTTC. Its protein is CASSHPRGLALSYEQYF.

The sample holds a few counts of this clonotype. The chain uses TRBV10-3 and TRBJ2-3, with a possible D match to TRBD1 (6 bases). The germline CDR1 and CDR2 sequences are ENHRY and SYGVKD. V was pared by 7 bases and J by 2 bases, with 16 bases between. There are 15 residues in the CDR3. CDR3 residues: CAITRTEVHTDTQYF. The CDR3 bases are TGTGCCATCACTCGGACAGAAGTTCACACAGATACGCAGTATTTT.